This entry lists 11 T cell receptor beta chains sequenced from one sample in a study of Siglec-9 on CD8 T cells in melanoma. Assay used: immunoSEQ multiplex PCR; TCRdb lists only in-frame clones, some missing. Of 25,000 to 30,000 clones listed, 75% to 90% are singletons. Sequencing input: Siglec-9- CD8+ T cells sorted from blood. Receptor source: a human donor in good health.

This sequence joins TRBV6-5 and TRBJ2-7; TRBD1 aligns across 10 bases. V lost 4 bases, J lost 6 bases, and 6 bases stayed unmatched. The CDR3 contains 14 residues. The V gene's germline CDR1 is MNHEY and CDR2 SVGAGI. CDR3: CASSWGQGRSEQYF. The CDR3 DNA follows: TGTGCCAGCAGTTGGGGACAGGGGCGCTCCGAGCAGTACTTC.

This chain joins TRBV30 and TRBJ2-7, with TRBD2 matching over 8 bases. Per germline, CDR1 GTSNPN and CDR2 SVGIG (reference sequence). The CDR3 has 16 residues. Trimming cost V 3 bases and J 5 bases; bases outside gene matches: 15. The CDR3 DNA follows: TGTGCCTGGAGCCCACCGGGACTAGTAGGGATAGACGAGCAGTACGTC. It codes for CAWSPPGLVGIDEQYV.

V usage is TRBV19 and J usage is TRBJ2-1, with 9 bases aligning to TRBD1. The CDR3 consists of 18 residues. From germline, CDR1 is LNHDA and CDR2 SQIVND (reference sequence). V trimming: 0 bases; J trimming: 5 bases; junction bases outside the gene matches: 11. CDR3 DNA: TGTGCCAGTAGTATAGATTGGACAGGGGCTGTGGAGGACAATGAGCAGTTCTTC. Protein: CASSIDWTGAVEDNEQFF.

The chain couples TRBV19 to TRBJ1-4; TRBD1 might be the D (5 bases). Germline V CDR1 and CDR2: LNHDA, SQIVND (reference sequence). The CDR3 covers 16 residues. Trimming left V 3 bases short and J 7 bases short, with 18 bases between. CDR3 sequence reads: CASSIKGGRAREKLFF. The CDR3 nucleotides read TGTGCCAGTAGTATTAAGGGTGGCAGGGCACGTGAAAAACTGTTTTTT.

This clone was detected once. The CDR3 spells CASSLATGTSNEQFF. In DNA, the CDR3 is TGTGCCAGCAGCTTAGCGACGGGTACCAGCAATGAGCAGTTCTTC. This sequence joins TRBV7-9 and TRBJ2-1; no clear D gene. The CDR3 has 15 amino acids. The V and J ends lost 0 bases and 6 bases respectively, with 12 bases between them. Per the germline V gene, CDR1 is SEHNR and CDR2 is FQNEAQ (reference sequence).

This rearrangement joins TRBV21-1 to TRBJ2-4. TRBV21-1 is termed a pseudogene. The CDR3 has 16 residues. CDR3 amino acids: CASNPPPGLAKNIQYF. The CDR3 DNA follows: TGTGCCAGCAACCCCCCCCCGGGGCTAGCCAAAAACATTCAGTACTTC.

J is TRBJ2-3 and V is TRBV30; D possibly corresponds to TRBD2 (5 bases). Trimming removed 4 bases from V and 4 bases from J, with 15 bases in between. The CDR3 length is 14 residues. CDR1 and CDR2 (germline): GTSNPN, SVGIG (reference sequence). DNA for the CDR3: TGTGCCTGGATGTATCGGGGAGCCGCAGATACGCAGTATTTT. Translated: CAWMYRGAADTQYF.

This clone was found once. The chain uses TRBV30 and TRBJ1-2; TRBD1 agrees at 8 bases. The V gene's germline CDR1 is GTSNPN and CDR2 SVGIG (reference sequence). V lost 1 base and J lost 8; bases outside the gene matches: 18. The CDR3 totals 17 residues. The CDR3 coding sequence is TGTGCCTGGAGTGAGGGGGAGGACAGGGAGGTCTCGAAGGGCTACACCTTC. It codes for CAWSEGEDREVSKGYTF.

Here the CDR3 reads CASSSGTEQETQYF. Written as DNA, the CDR3 is TGTGCCAGCAGCTCCGGGACAGAACAAGAGACCCAGTACTTC. V usage is TRBV11-2 and J usage is TRBJ2-5; the match to TRBD1 covers 7 bases. V lost 4 bases and J lost 2; bases outside the gene matches: 4. Per germline, CDR1 SGHAT and CDR2 FQNNGV. CDR3 length equals 14 residues.

The CDR3: CASSGGLAGNEQFF. The DNA of the CDR3 is TGCGCCAGCAGTGGGGGACTAGCGGGGAATGAGCAGTTCTTC. The chain joins TRBV10-1 to TRBJ2-1, with 13 positions matching TRBD2. V was pared by 4 bases and J by 7 bases, with 1 base of the junction left unmatched. CDR1 WNHNN and CDR2 SYGVQD come from the germline V gene (reference sequence). The CDR3 has 14 residues.

V and J are TRBV27 and TRBJ2-1; TRBD2 aligns across 10 bases. CDR1 is MNHEY and CDR2 is SMNVEV in the germline V gene (reference sequence). The CDR3 loop spans 15 amino acids. V lost 3 bases to trimming and J lost 6 bases; unmatched junction nucleotides: 5. The CDR3 here is CASSFGLAGVNEQFF. Here the CDR3 DNA reads TGTGCCAGCAGTTTTGGTCTAGCGGGAGTCAATGAGCAGTTCTTC.